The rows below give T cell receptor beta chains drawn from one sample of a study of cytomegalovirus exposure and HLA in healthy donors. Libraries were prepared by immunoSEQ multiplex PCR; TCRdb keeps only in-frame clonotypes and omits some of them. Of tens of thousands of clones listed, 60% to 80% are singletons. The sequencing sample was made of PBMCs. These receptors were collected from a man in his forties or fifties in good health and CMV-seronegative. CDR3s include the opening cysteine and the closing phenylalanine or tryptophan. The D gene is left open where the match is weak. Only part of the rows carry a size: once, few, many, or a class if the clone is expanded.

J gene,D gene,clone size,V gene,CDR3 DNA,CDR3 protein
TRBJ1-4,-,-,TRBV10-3,TGTGCCATCAGGGCTACTCAGGGAAATAATGAAAAACTGTTTTTT,CAIRATQGNNEKLFF
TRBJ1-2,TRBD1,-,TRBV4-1,TGCGCCAGCAGCCAAGAGGGGTTCTCGGGACAGGGAGACCCCTATGGCTACACCTTC,CASSQEGFSGQGDPYGYTF
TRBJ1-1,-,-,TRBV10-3,TGTGCCATCAGTCCGACGGGGAACACTGAAGCTTTCTTT,CAISPTGNTEAFF
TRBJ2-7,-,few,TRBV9,TGTGCCAGCAGCCCAATGGAGGAAGACCATCCTACGGAGCAGTACTTC,CASSPMEEDHPTEQYF
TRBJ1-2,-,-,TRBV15,TGTGCCACCAGCAGAGAGACAGGTTATAACTATGGCTACACCTTC,CATSRETGYNYGYTF
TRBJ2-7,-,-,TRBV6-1,TGTGCCAGCAGTCCGGGACACGGACGTCTCTACGAGCAGTACTTC,CASSPGHGRLYEQYF
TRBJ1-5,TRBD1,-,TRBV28,TGTGCCAGCAGTTTTGTCCGGGGAAGACAGGGGCCCAATCAGCCCCAGCATTTT,CASSFVRGRQGPNQPQHF
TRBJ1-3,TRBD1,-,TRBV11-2,TGTGCCAGCACTCCACAGGGGCTCGGAAACACCATATATTTT,CASTPQGLGNTIYF
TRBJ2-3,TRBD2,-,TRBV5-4,TGTGCCAGCAGCCTCCAACTAGCGGGAGACACAGATACGCAGTATTTT,CASSLQLAGDTDTQYF
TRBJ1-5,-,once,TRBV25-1,TGTGCCAGCAGGGGGCAAAATCAGCCCCAGCATTTT,CASRGQNQPQHF
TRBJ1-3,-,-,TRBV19,TGTGCCAGTAGTATAGGCCAGGGCGGAAACACCATATATTTT,CASSIGQGGNTIYF
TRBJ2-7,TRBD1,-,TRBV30,TGTGCCTGGAGTGTTAGCAGGATGGACAGGGCCCTGTACTTC,CAWSVSRMDRALYF
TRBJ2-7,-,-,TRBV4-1,TGCGCCAGCAGCCGGACAGCGCTCTACGAGCAGTACTTC,CASSRTALYEQYF
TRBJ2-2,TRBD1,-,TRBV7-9,TGTGCCAGCAGCTCCCGGGACAGGGGGGACACCGGGGAGCTGTTTTTT,CASSSRDRGDTGELFF
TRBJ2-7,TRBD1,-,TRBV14,TGTGCCAGCAGCCACAGGACAGGGTCCCACGAGCAGTACTTC,CASSHRTGSHEQYF
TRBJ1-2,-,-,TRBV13,TGTGCCAGCAGCTTAGGAACCGCTGGGACTTTGGGCTACACCTTC,CASSLGTAGTLGYTF
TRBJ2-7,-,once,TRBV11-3,TGTGCCAGCAGCCTCCGACAAACCTACGAGCAGTACTTC,CASSLRQTYEQYF
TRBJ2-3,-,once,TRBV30,TGTGCCTGGAGTGTATCGGACTTCCGCACAGATACGCAGTATTTT,CAWSVSDFRTDTQYF
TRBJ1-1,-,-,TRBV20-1,TGCAGTGCTAAACTGACTACTGAAGCTTTCTTT,CSAKLTTEAFF
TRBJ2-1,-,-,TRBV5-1,TGCGCCAGCAGCTTAACGGGAGTCGAGTACAATGAGCAGTTCTTC,CASSLTGVEYNEQFF
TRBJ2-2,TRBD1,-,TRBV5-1,TGCGCCAGTGGGACAGGGGATATGAACACCGGGGAGCTGTTTTTT,CASGTGDMNTGELFF
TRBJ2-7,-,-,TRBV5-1,TGCGCCAGCAGCACTGATATAGCGTCTGGGATTTACGAGCAGTACTTC,CASSTDIASGIYEQYF
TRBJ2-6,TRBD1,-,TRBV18,TGTGCCAGCTCACCGGTACGGGCAGGGGGTAACTCTGGGGCCAACGTCCTGACTTTC,CASSPVRAGGNSGANVLTF
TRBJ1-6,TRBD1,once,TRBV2,TGTGCCAGCATGAAGACAGGGAATAATAATTCACCCCTCCACTTT,CASMKTGNNNSPLHF
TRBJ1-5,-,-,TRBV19,TGTGCCAGTAGTATGTCATCCGGGGATAGCAATCAGCCCCAGCATTTT,CASSMSSGDSNQPQHF
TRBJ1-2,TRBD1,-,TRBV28,TGTGCCAGCAGTTCCGGGACAGGGGCCATATATGGCTACACCTTC,CASSSGTGAIYGYTF
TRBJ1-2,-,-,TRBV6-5,TGTGCCAGCAGTTACTCGACAGGTTTTGGCTACACCTTC,CASSYSTGFGYTF
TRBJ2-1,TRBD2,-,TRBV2,TGTGCCATGGACGGGACTAGCGGACGCTACAATGAGCAGTTCTTC,CAMDGTSGRYNEQFF
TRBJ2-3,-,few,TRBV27,TGTGCCAGCTTTGGCGGGGATACGCAGTATTTT,CASFGGDTQYF
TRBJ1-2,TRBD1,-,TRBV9,TGTGCCAGCAGCGGTACAGGGGCGAATAACTATGGCTACACCTTC,CASSGTGANNYGYTF
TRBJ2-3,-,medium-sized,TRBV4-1,TGCGCCAGCAGCCAACCTTCTAGAACAGATACGCAGTATTTT,CASSQPSRTDTQYF
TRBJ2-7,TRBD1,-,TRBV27,TGTGCCAGCAGTTCCTCGACAGGGTTGGAGCAGTACTTC,CASSSSTGLEQYF
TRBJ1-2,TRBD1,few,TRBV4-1,TGCGCCAGCATCCCCAATCCAGGGGGTGGCTATGGCTACACCTTC,CASIPNPGGGYGYTF
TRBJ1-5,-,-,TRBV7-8,TGTGCCAGCAGTAAGGAGCGGGGGAGCAATCAGCCCCAGCATTTT,CASSKERGSNQPQHF
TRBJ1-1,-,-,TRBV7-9,TGTGCCAGCAGCTTAGCGCATACGTCAGGGTTGAACACTGAAGCTTTCTTT,CASSLAHTSGLNTEAFF
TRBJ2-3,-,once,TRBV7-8,TGTGCCAGCAGCTACACATACACAGATACGCAGTATTTT,CASSYTYTDTQYF